The 19 T cell receptor beta chains below all came from one sample that was sequenced in a study of CD8+ T cells in alopecia areata. Reverse transcription of extracted RNA yielded cDNA, which provided the sequencing template. The table came from immunoSEQ multiplex PCR; TCRdb's copy has only in-frame clones and leaves some out. The table records approximately 63,000 clones, approximately 58% of them present only once. Sequenced here: CD8+ T cells sorted from blood, sampled at week 0. These receptors all stem from a human donor with alopecia areata.

This chain joins TRBV5-1 and TRBJ1-2; D remains unclear. The CDR3 extends over 12 amino acids. The V gene lost 4 bases and the J gene lost 3 bases, with 7 bases spanning the gap. Germline CDR1 and CDR2: SGHRS and YFSETQ. The CDR3 loop is CASSGLDYGYTF. In DNA form, the CDR3 reads TGCGCCAGCAGCGGGTTGGACTATGGCTACACCTTC.

The V gene is TRBV27, the J gene TRBJ1-1; weak D call: TRBD1 (6 bases). Trimming took off 1 base at V and 1 base at J, with 10 bases between the two ends. CDR1 MNHEY and CDR2 SMNVEV come from the germline V gene (reference sequence). The CDR3 length is 15 residues. CDR3 coding DNA: TGTGCCAGCAGTTTATGGGGGGGCGGGAACACTGAAGCTTTCTTT. Translation gives CASSLWGGGNTEAFF.

This chain uses TRBV29-1 with TRBJ2-7, with TRBD1 identical over 10 bases. Trimming removed 6 bases from V and 2 bases from J; junction bases left unmatched: 7. The CDR3 runs 14 residues. CDR1 is SQVTM and CDR2 is ANQGSEA in the germline V gene. The CDR3 DNA reads as TGCAGCGTCCAGGGACAGGGGACCGCCTACGAGCAGTACTTC. It translates to CSVQGQGTAYEQYF.

This chain uses TRBV4-2 with TRBJ1-6; TRBD1 is a possible D gene (6 bases). Germline V gene lookup returns CDR1 LGHNA and CDR2 YNFKEQ. The length of the CDR3 is 20 residues. Trimming shortened V by 0 bases and J by 1 base, and 19 bases separated the two germline ends. CDR3 bases: TGTGCCAGCAGCCAAGATCTGCCGGGGGGCACGGTGTCCTATAATTCACCCCTCCACTTT. Translated, it gives CASSQDLPGGTVSYNSPLHF.

This clone turned up a few times. CDR3 DNA: TGTGCCAGCAGTTTAACTAGCGGGGGCACAGATACGCAGTATTTT. Translated: CASSLTSGGTDTQYF. J is TRBJ2-3 and V is TRBV6-4; 10 nucleotides line up with TRBD2. The CDR3 contains 15 residues. The germline V gene has CDR1 MRHNA and CDR2 SNTAGT. V was pared by 5 bases and J by 1 base, with 3 bases of the junction left unmatched.

The CDR3 spells CASSPTQGAKGYTF. The CDR3 bases are TGTGCCAGCTCCCCGACTCAGGGGGCGAAAGGCTACACCTTC. The rearrangement joins TRBV18 to TRBJ1-2, with 8 bases aligning to TRBD1. The CDR3 covers 14 residues. From germline, CDR1 is KGHSH and CDR2 LQKENI. V dropped 6 bases and J dropped 8; count of bases not matched to a gene: 11. Complete variable domain (other parts from reference TRBV18 and TRBJ1-2): NAGVMQNPRHLVRRRGQEARLRCSPMKGHSHVYWYRQLPEEGLKFMVYLQKENIIDESGMPKERFSAEFPKEGPSILRIQQVVRGDSAAYFCASSPTQGAKGYTFGSGTRLTVV.

This clone occurred a few times. The J gene is TRBJ2-1, the V gene TRBV19; 7 nucleotides line up with TRBD2. This CDR3 region has 16 residues. The ends lost 3 bases at V and 2 bases at J; junction bases unmatched: 7. Germline CDR1 LNHDA, CDR2 SQIVND (reference sequence). CDR3 nucleotide sequence: TGTGCCAGTAGTATGCTGGCGGGAGTAACCTACAATGAGCAGTTCTTC. Translation: CASSMLAGVTYNEQFF.

The gene calls are TRBV10-3 and TRBJ1-3; maybe TRBD1 (6 bases). CDR1 is ENHRY and CDR2 is SYGVKD in the germline V gene. V was shortened by 0 bases and J by 0 bases, with 12 bases between the two germline ends. The CDR3 is made up of 17 amino acids. CDR3: CAISESGQTHSGNTIYF. The CDR3, as DNA: TGTGCCATCAGTGAGTCCGGACAGACACACTCTGGAAACACCATATATTTT.

The chain carries TRBV19 and TRBJ1-1; 9 bases agree with TRBD1. Germline values: CDR1 LNHDA, CDR2 SQIVND (reference sequence). The CDR3 has 15 residues. The ends lost 5 bases at V and 6 bases at J; junction bases unmatched: 10. For the CDR3, the DNA is TGTGCCAGTAGTCGACCCGGGACAGGGCGGCCTGAAGCTTTCTTT. This translates into CASSRPGTGRPEAFF. The full variable domain, completed using reference TRBV19 and TRBJ1-1, is DGGITQSPKYLFRKEGQNVTLSCEQNLNHDAMYWYRQDPGQGLRLIYYSQIVNDFQKGDIAEGYSVSREKKESFPLTVTSAQKNPTAFYLCASSRPGTGRPEAFFGQGTRLTVV.

This sequence joins TRBV7-9 and TRBJ2-1; weak D call: TRBD2 (6 bases). Trimming pared 1 base from V and 5 bases from J, leaving 15 bases between. The CDR3 is made up of 16 amino acids. Germline V gives CDR1 SEHNR, CDR2 FQNEAQ (reference sequence). The CDR3 DNA reads as TGTGCCAGCAGCTTAGGGCTAGCGATACTCCACAATGAGCAGTTCTTC. Encoded protein: CASSLGLAILHNEQFF.

This rearrangement joins TRBV29-1 to TRBJ1-2; perhaps TRBD1 as D (6 bases). Trimming removed 6 bases at V and 0 bases at J, with 11 bases between. Germline-derived CDR1 and CDR2 are SQVTM and ANQGSEA. The length of the CDR3 is 13 residues. The CDR3 protein is CSVSDRANYGYTF. For the CDR3, the DNA is TGCAGCGTCTCGGACAGAGCTAACTATGGCTACACCTTC.

The V gene is TRBV30, the J gene TRBJ2-1; D unclear. CDR3 length: 11 amino acids. Germline V gene sequence: CDR1 GTSNPN, CDR2 SVGIG (reference sequence). V lost 1 base and J lost 8, with 6 bases in between. DNA for the CDR3: TGTGCCTGGAGTGCTCAGTATGAGCAGTTCTTC. Residues: CAWSAQYEQFF.

The chain combines TRBV11-1 with TRBJ2-1; 8 nucleotides match TRBD2. The germline V gene encodes CDR1 SGHAT and CDR2 FQDESV (reference sequence). The CDR3 contains 16 residues. V lost 5 bases to trimming and J lost 5 bases; unmatched junction nucleotides: 11. The CDR3 protein is CASSPPTSGVNNEQFF. The CDR3 bases are TGTGCCAGCAGCCCCCCTACTAGCGGAGTCAACAATGAGCAGTTCTTC.

This clone has at least ten counts. The rearrangement joins TRBV5-1 to TRBJ2-1; TRBD2 agrees at 8 bases. The CDR3 length is 16 residues. After removal of 3 bases from V and 2 bases from J, the junction contained 7 bases not matched to a gene. Germline V gene data show CDR1 as SGHRS and CDR2 as YFSETQ. CDR3 loop: CASSYDKAGAYNEQFF. CDR3 coding DNA: TGCGCCAGCAGCTATGACAAAGCGGGAGCCTACAATGAGCAGTTCTTC.

The V gene is TRBV28, the J gene TRBJ2-7; 13 bases are a match to TRBD2. With V trimmed by 5 bases and J by 0 bases, 13 bases remained unmatched. The CDR3 totals 19 residues. Per germline, CDR1 MDHEN and CDR2 SYDVKM. Here the CDR3 DNA reads TGTGCCAGCAGTCTAAAACTAGCGGGAGGGCCCAGGGGCTCCTACGAGCAGTACTTC. This translates into CASSLKLAGGPRGSYEQYF.

The chain uses TRBV27 and TRBJ2-4; D is ambiguous. This CDR3 has 15 amino acids. Trimming removed 3 bases from V and 3 bases from J, with 12 bases in between. CDR1 and CDR2 (germline): MNHEY, SMNVEV (reference sequence). Here the CDR3 DNA reads TGTGCCAGCAGTTTGGTACCTAGAGACAAAAACATTCAGTACTTC. It yields the protein CASSLVPRDKNIQYF.

CDR3 nucleotides: TGTGCCAGCAGCTTAACCGGGACAGGGGTCCCAGATACGCAGTATTTT. Protein: CASSLTGTGVPDTQYF. The gene calls are TRBV7-3 and TRBJ2-3; TRBD1 agrees at 10 bases. V trimming: 0 bases; J trimming: 4 bases; junction bases outside the gene matches: 4. This CDR3 has 16 amino acids. Germline CDR1 is SGHTA and CDR2 is FQGTGA.

This clone was picked up a small number of times. The rearrangement uses TRBV9 and TRBJ2-3; tentatively, D is TRBD2 (5 bases). This CDR3 contains 15 residues. Trimming stripped 6 bases from V and 2 bases from J, with 16 bases between. CDR1 SGDLS and CDR2 YYNGEE come from the germline V gene. The CDR3 loop reads CASTRKRSDTDTQYF. The CDR3, as DNA: TGTGCCAGCACCCGGAAGCGGTCAGACACAGATACGCAGTATTTT.

By sample fraction, this clone is medium-sized (0.01 to 0.1%). The CDR3 loop reads CASSLLSSSYEQYF. CDR3 bases: TGTGCCAGCAGCTTACTTTCAAGCTCCTACGAGCAGTACTTC. The chain couples TRBV5-6 to TRBJ2-7; D is unclear. V was clipped by 2 bases and J by 0 bases, with 9 bases between them. The CDR3 contains 14 residues. Germline lookup yields CDR1 SGHDT and CDR2 YYEEEE.